The 23 T cell receptor beta chains below come from one sample, sequenced in a study of beta chain features in type 1 diabetes. The isolated RNA, all of it, was reverse transcribed, so expressed TCRB transcripts were what got sequenced. TCRdb's table, derived via immunoSEQ multiplex PCR, lists solely in-frame clones and lacks some. The data hold fewer than 250,000 clones, with over 65% observed a single time. Source material: naive CD4+ T cells from blood. The receptors stem from a man aged 30 to 39 in good health.

The chain is built from TRBV30 and TRBJ1-2; D gene uncertain. V was pared by 3 bases and J by 1 base, with 6 bases between. The CDR3 extends over 12 amino acids. Germline CDR1 is GTSNPN and CDR2 is SVGIG (reference sequence). CDR3 in DNA: TGTGCCTGGAGCGATAATAACTATGGCTACACCTTC. Its translation is CAWSDNNYGYTF.

This chain connects TRBV11-2 to TRBJ2-5; D not certain. The germline CDR1 and CDR2 sequences are SGHAT and FQNNGV. The CDR3 sequence is 14 residues long. V lost 2 bases and J lost 1, with 8 bases in between. For the CDR3, the DNA is TGTGCCAGCAGCTTAACCGGGCTCCAAGAGACCCAGTACTTC. This sequence encodes CASSLTGLQETQYF.

The chain is built from TRBV9 and TRBJ2-3, with D maybe TRBD2 (6 bases). The germline CDR1 and CDR2 sequences are SGDLS and YYNGEE. V was trimmed by 3 bases and J by 2 bases, leaving 16 bases between them. This CDR3 contains 16 residues. The CDR3 sequence is CASSARSGRNTDTQYF. The CDR3 bases are TGTGCCAGCAGCGCCAGAAGCGGGCGAAACACAGATACGCAGTATTTT.

This rearrangement joins TRBV18 to TRBJ2-5, with 11 bases lining up with TRBD1. Germline assignment: CDR1 KGHSH and CDR2 LQKENI. V dropped 2 bases and J dropped 1; count of bases not matched to a gene: 0. This CDR3 is built from 15 residues. Here the CDR3 reads CASSPGTGGQETQYF. The CDR3 DNA reads TGTGCCAGCTCACCAGGGACAGGGGGCCAAGAGACCCAGTACTTC.

The gene calls are TRBV7-9 and TRBJ2-7, with D unresolved. The CDR3 length is 12 residues. V lost 0 bases and J lost 3, with 3 bases in between. The germline V gene has CDR1 SEHNR and CDR2 FQNEAQ (reference sequence). The CDR3 region is CASSLARYEQYF. CDR3 coding DNA: TGTGCCAGCAGCTTAGCCCGCTACGAGCAGTACTTC.

The V gene is TRBV29-1, the J gene TRBJ1-1; maybe TRBD1 (5 bases). Germline CDR1 SQVTM, CDR2 ANQGSEA. This CDR3 is built from 12 residues. V lost 7 bases, J lost 6 bases, and 15 bases lay in between. The CDR3 spells CSAHVGVAEAFF. As DNA, the CDR3 is TGCAGCGCCCACGTGGGGGTGGCTGAAGCTTTCTTT.

This clone came up a few times. The CDR3 DNA follows: TGTGCCAGCTCACCGATCGGAGGTAATGAGCAGTTCTTC. Protein sequence: CASSPIGGNEQFF. The V and J genes are TRBV18 and TRBJ2-1; D is perhaps TRBD2 (5 bases). The germline V gene has CDR1 KGHSH and CDR2 LQKENI. This CDR3 contains 13 residues. Deletions cut 3 bases from V and 7 bases from J, with 10 bases between.

This clone has just one count. The gene calls are TRBV28 and TRBJ2-5; unclear D gene. Trimming cost V 6 bases and J 2 bases, with 4 bases left between them. The CDR3 loop spans 11 amino acids. The germline CDR1 and CDR2 sequences are MDHEN and SYDVKM. CDR3 coding DNA: TGTGCCAGCAGATCACAAGAGACCCAGTACTTC. It yields the protein CASRSQETQYF.

The chain recombines TRBV9 with TRBJ2-3, with 10 nucleotides matching TRBD2. Losses at the gene ends were 3 bases for V and 6 bases for J; bases not matched to a gene: 4. The CDR3 covers 14 residues. Germline V gene data show CDR1 as SGDLS and CDR2 as YYNGEE. The CDR3 nucleotides read TGTGCCAGCAGCGGCGGACTAGCGGCGGATACGCAGTATTTT. This sequence encodes CASSGGLAADTQYF.

The chain recombines TRBV7-2 with TRBJ2-2; TRBD1 might be the D (5 bases). The germline gives CDR1 SGHTA, CDR2 FQGNSA. The CDR3 contains 14 residues. V shed 6 bases and J shed 7 bases, with 15 bases lying between them. The CDR3 bases are TGTGCCAGCAGACGACACTTACAGGACGGGGAGCTGTTTTTT. It yields the protein CASRRHLQDGELFF.

The chain links TRBV7-9 to TRBJ2-1, with TRBD2 matching 9 bases. The germline V gene has CDR1 SEHNR and CDR2 FQNEAQ (reference sequence). The CDR3 totals 15 residues. Unmatched junction bases numbered 7, after V lost 5 bases and J lost 5 bases. The CDR3 region is CASSPGLAGDNEQFF. The CDR3 bases are TGTGCCAGCAGCCCGGGACTAGCCGGGGACAATGAGCAGTTCTTC.

This sequence joins TRBV7-2 and TRBJ2-7; TRBD1 agrees at 7 bases. Germline trimming cut 5 bases from V and 1 base from J; bases unmatched to any gene: 11. The germline gives CDR1 SGHTA, CDR2 FQGNSA. This CDR3 comprises 16 residues. This CDR3 reads CASSVSGTAESYEQYF. CDR3 DNA: TGTGCCAGCAGCGTTTCCGGGACAGCAGAATCCTACGAGCAGTACTTC. The variable domain in full, with the rest retrieved from reference TRBV7-2 and TRBJ2-7, is GAGVSQSPSNKVTEKGKDVELRCDPISGHTALYWYRQSLGQGLEFLIYFQGNSAPDKSGLPSDRFSAERTGGSVSTLTIQRTQQEDSAVYLCASSVSGTAESYEQYFGPGTRLTVT.

The rearrangement uses TRBV7-9 and TRBJ2-3; the D is unclear. Trimming took off 4 bases at V and 3 bases at J, with 14 bases between the two ends. In germline, CDR1 is SEHNR, CDR2 FQNEAQ (reference sequence). The CDR3 totals 15 residues. The DNA for the CDR3 is TGTGCCAGCAGCTCCCGCGGTTGGCATACAGATACGCAGTATTTT. Protein product: CASSSRGWHTDTQYF.

This chain joins TRBV25-1 and TRBJ1-4; a possible D gene is TRBD1 (6 bases). V shed 1 base and J shed 10 bases, with 19 bases lying between them. The germline V gene encodes CDR1 MGHDK and CDR2 SYGVNS. The CDR3 spans 16 residues. CDR3 DNA sequence: TGTGCCAGCAGTGAATCCGGGGCCGGGGGCCCGGGAAAACTGTTTTTT. It codes for CASSESGAGGPGKLFF.

The rearrangement links TRBV11-2 to TRBJ2-7, with D possibly matching TRBD1 (5 bases). The V gene lost 5 bases and the J gene lost 1 base, with 9 bases spanning the gap. In germline, CDR1 is SGHAT, CDR2 FQNNGV. The CDR3 length is 13 residues. CDR3 DNA sequence: TGTGCCAGCAGCGCTACAGGATCCTACGAGCAGTACTTC. It yields the protein CASSATGSYEQYF.

The rearrangement joins TRBV30 to TRBJ1-5, with 8 bases lining up with TRBD1. From germline, CDR1 is GTSNPN and CDR2 SVGIG (reference sequence). J gave up 4 bases and V 2 bases, and 7 bases lay outside the gene matches. This CDR3 spans 15 amino acids. CDR3 loop: CAWSIGTGGNQPQHF. For the CDR3, the DNA is TGTGCCTGGAGTATAGGGACAGGAGGAAATCAGCCCCAGCATTTT.

The J gene is TRBJ2-1, the V gene TRBV4-3, with D tentatively TRBD1 (6 bases). Germline CDR1 reads LGHNA; CDR2 reads YSLEER. V lost 0 bases and J 10 bases, leaving 19 bases between the germline ends. CDR3 length equals 16 residues. CDR3 residues: CASSQEATGRSEEQFF. The CDR3 nucleotides are TGCGCCAGCAGCCAAGAGGCGACAGGTAGGTCGGAGGAGCAGTTCTTC.

The rearrangement links TRBV11-3 to TRBJ2-1; D possibly matches TRBD1 or TRBD2 (6 bases each). Germline values: CDR1 SGHNT, CDR2 YENEEA. The CDR3 consists of 15 residues. Trimming shortened V by 5 bases and J by 2 bases, and 13 bases separated the two germline ends. This CDR3 is CASSPWGATYNEQFF. DNA for the CDR3: TGTGCCAGCAGCCCCTGGGGGGCAACCTACAATGAGCAGTTCTTC.

The V call is TRBV6-5, the J call TRBJ2-7; D possibly corresponds to TRBD2 (5 bases). The germline gives CDR1 MNHEY, CDR2 SVGAGI. This CDR3 comprises 14 residues. Deletions cut 6 bases from V and 0 bases from J, with 12 bases between. CDR3 in amino acids: CASRGGLSSYEQYF. As DNA, the CDR3 is TGTGCCAGCAGGGGCGGACTGAGCTCCTACGAGCAGTACTTC.

Here the CDR3 reads CASSLEQGYMDEQFF. CDR3 DNA: TGCGCCAGCAGCTTGGAACAGGGGTACATGGATGAGCAGTTCTTC. V is TRBV5-1 and J is TRBJ2-1, with 7 bases matching TRBD1. The CDR3 has 15 residues. The V segment lost 0 bases and the J segment 8 bases; nucleotides outside the gene matches: 8. CDR1 is SGHRS and CDR2 is YFSETQ in the germline V gene. The variable domain in full, with the rest retrieved from reference TRBV5-1 and TRBJ2-1, is KAGVTQTPRYLIKTRGQQVTLSCSPISGHRSVSWYQQTPGQGLQFLFEYFSETQRNKGNFPGRFSGRQFSNSRSEMNVSTLELGDSALYLCASSLEQGYMDEQFFGPGTRLTVL.

The V gene is TRBV19, the J gene TRBJ1-2; D gene uncertain. The V and J ends lost 3 bases and 6 bases respectively, with 5 bases between them. CDR1 is LNHDA, CDR2 SQIVND, per germline (reference sequence). The CDR3 has 11 residues. CDR3: CASSMENGYTF. For the CDR3, the DNA is TGTGCCAGTAGTATGGAGAATGGCTACACCTTC.

Comments on this clone: This sample also contains other DNA sequences that code for the same CDR3. The rearrangement links TRBV2 to TRBJ2-5; D gene uncertain. CDR3 length: 10 residues. V lost 6 bases and J lost 5, with 4 bases in between. Germline CDR1 is SNHLY and CDR2 is FYNNEI. The CDR3 DNA reads TGTGCCAGCAGCGGGGAGACCCAGTACTTC. It specifies CASSGETQYF.

This clone was seen more than once but under ten times. The genes are TRBV25-1 and TRBJ2-7; the D is unclear. Germline CDR1 reads MGHDK; CDR2 reads SYGVNS. The V end was cut by 3 bases, the J end by 2 bases, with 14 bases between. This CDR3 contains 15 residues. The CDR3 loop reads CASSDPDRGPYEQYF. The CDR3 DNA reads as TGTGCCAGCAGTGACCCCGACCGAGGCCCCTACGAGCAGTACTTC.